This T cell receptor beta chain was recovered during a study of long-term antiretroviral therapy in people with HIV (dated by TCRdb to 2022 to 2024). Background on the whole study: The earliest samples were collected about a decade before the 2015 WHO recommendation for immediate ART, when ART was typically delayed until CD4 counts fell. A retrospective serial study tested whether changes in peripheral blood TRB repertoire composition and diversity were associated with ART initiation and durable HIV suppression. A total of roughly 180 cryopreserved PBMC samples were contributed to the cohort by 30 adults with confirmed HIV infection, with samples collected serially over a mean of approximately six years (range 1-12). About 40% of the 30 participants with HIV were female. Test extractions of a monoclonal T-cell line alongside about 35 polyclonal samples showed no cross-contamination during QIAcube processing. The investigation overall reported the following: Inferences about post-ART repertoire changes are limited because no data were available on ART adherence, viral resistance or therapy changes. Narrower CDR3 length ranges were observed in HIV repertoires than in controls, and an antigen-experienced repertoire with only a slight naive shift after ART was suggested by the network structure. Since PBMC availability was limited, sequencing covered only the TCR beta chain, with no alpha chain pairing. The samples were dated from about 2004 to 2017, and the ART regimens that were used may be less effective than current ART regimens. Because cell numbers in pre-ART samples were limited, unsorted PBMC were profiled instead of sorted CD4+ and CD8+ T cells. Starting ART was linked to a significant rise in TRB diversity, yet even after long-term ART the diversity remained significantly lower than in transplant donor controls. The repertoire was dominated across all time points by expanded TRB clones identified before ART initiation, although this dominance was seen to fluctuate and to decrease in many PLHIV after ART.

Participants were included only if at least one PBMC sample before ART initiation and at least two post-ART samples were available. Treatment was received in the United States of America by all participants with HIV. Before DNA extraction, cryopreserved samples of roughly 1-10 million PBMC were thawed and washed. At the time of the earliest PBMC sample, participants with HIV were aged between roughly 23 and 60 years. Each participant contributed PBMC samples from 1-4 timepoints before ART initiation and 2-8 timepoints after ART initiation, with a median of 7 samples. For every participant, serial HIV viral load, CD4+ T-cell count, ART history and demographic data were obtained. A Qiagen kit on a QIAcube was used to extract genomic DNA from unsorted PBMC, with samples processed in batches of 12. About this clone: Its antigen is not yet known. No per-base quality is available; no much larger clone lies one base away.

Based on the germline V gene, the CDR1 and CDR2 sequences are MNHNS and SASEGT. Deletion took 5 bases off V and 5 bases off J, with a span of 12 bases between the germline ends. From the cysteine up to the phenylalanine, the CDR3 has a length of 13 residues. Of all the DNA, just the CDR3 is kept, 39 bases in frame from base 1. The immunoSEQ hsTCRB v3.0 assay was used at survey level resolution for TRB variable region sequencing. TRB sequencing targeted a depth of about 40,000-50,000 T-cell genomes per sample. TRB libraries were pooled and sequenced on an Illumina MiSeq using a v3 150-cycle kit. For the original study's pipeline: Analysis of repertoires was carried out in R inside a reproducible Nextflow workflow spanning QC, data transformation and analysis. LymphoSeq2, an R package for exploring AIRR-Seq data, was used to implement custom analyses. A few samples that produced fewer than 5000 total TRB sequences were removed, so about 200 HIV repertoires were analyzed. Among the approximately 200 retained HIV repertoires, fewer than 65 were collected before ART initiation and 129 after ART initiation. Repertoires were downsampled to 5000 TRB nucleotide sequences, with summary statistics averaged over 100 downsampling iterations. Only TRB sequences with CDR3 regions of at least seven amino acids were retained for analysis. Diversity was measured with a Shannon entropy-derived clonality score and the Gini coefficient. In the repertoire networks, any two of the top 5000 CDR3 amino acid sequences were linked whenever the two sequences differed by an edit distance of one. For TRB CDR3 amino acid sequences, antigen specificity groups and MHC restriction were predicted with GLIPH2. Known CMV, EBV, HIV or tissue antigen associations were flagged by matching CDR3 amino acid sequences against VDJdb and McPAS-TCR. Pre-ART, post-ART and control groups were compared with Wilcoxon signed-rank tests and Holm-Bonferroni correction. In TCRdb, the immuneACCESS table is reduced to in-frame sequences with V and J assigned. These tables do not hold every clone; where another copy was compared, an unresolved V gene accounts for under half, and the others remain unexplained. The V and J calls and clone size are taken from that table; D and trimming were inferred from the DNA. This sample lists fewer than 25,000 clones; under 90% were detected once. The ten largest clonotypes hold roughly 7% of the sample.

This TCR was sampled from a woman in her 30s with HIV. The specimen comprised unsorted PBMCs, sampled 1.8 years before starting antiretroviral therapy. The V and J genes are TRBV6-1 and TRBJ2-5; the D gene remains uncertain. The nucleotide sequence reads TGTGCCAGCAGTCTAAGTCCGGGCGAGACCCAGTACTTC. This gives the protein CASSLSPGETQYF.